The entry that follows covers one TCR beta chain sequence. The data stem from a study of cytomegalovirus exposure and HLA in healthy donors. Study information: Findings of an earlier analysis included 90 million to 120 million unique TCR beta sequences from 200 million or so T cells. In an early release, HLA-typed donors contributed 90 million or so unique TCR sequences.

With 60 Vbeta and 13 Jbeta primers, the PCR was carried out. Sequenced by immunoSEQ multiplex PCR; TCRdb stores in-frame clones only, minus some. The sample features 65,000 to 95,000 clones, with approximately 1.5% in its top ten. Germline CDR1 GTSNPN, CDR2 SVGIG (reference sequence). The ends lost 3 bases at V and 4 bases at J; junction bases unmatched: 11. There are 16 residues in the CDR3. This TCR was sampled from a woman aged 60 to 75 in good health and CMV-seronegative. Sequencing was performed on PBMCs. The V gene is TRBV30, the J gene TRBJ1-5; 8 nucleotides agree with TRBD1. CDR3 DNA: TGTGCCTGGAGCGATGACAGGGGTTCAGGAAATCAGCCCCAGCATTTT. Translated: CAWSDDRGSGNQPQHF. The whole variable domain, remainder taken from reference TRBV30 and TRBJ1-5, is SQTIHQWPATLVQPVGSPLSLECTVEGTSNPNLYWYRQAAGRGLQLLFYSVGIGQISSEVPQNLSASRPQDRQFILSSKKLLLSDSGFYLCAWSDDRGSGNQPQHFGDGTRLSIL.